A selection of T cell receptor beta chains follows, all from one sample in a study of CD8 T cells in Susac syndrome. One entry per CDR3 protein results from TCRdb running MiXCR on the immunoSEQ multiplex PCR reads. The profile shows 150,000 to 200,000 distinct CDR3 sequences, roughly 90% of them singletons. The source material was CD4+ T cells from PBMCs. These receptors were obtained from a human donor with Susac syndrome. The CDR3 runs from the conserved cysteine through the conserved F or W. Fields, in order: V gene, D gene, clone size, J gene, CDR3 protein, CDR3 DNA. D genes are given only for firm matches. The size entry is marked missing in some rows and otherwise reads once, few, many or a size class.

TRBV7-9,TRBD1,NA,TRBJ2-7,CASSLGQAFSYEQYF,TGTGCCAGCAGCCTAGGACAGGCTTTCTCCTACGAGCAGTACTTC
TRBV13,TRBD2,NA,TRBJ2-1,CASSLKSGGKGYEQFF,TGTGCCAGCAGCTTAAAGAGCGGGGGTAAGGGTTATGAGCAGTTCTTC
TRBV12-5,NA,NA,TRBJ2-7,CASGYGREQYF,TGTGCTAGTGGTTACGGACGAGAGCAGTACTTC
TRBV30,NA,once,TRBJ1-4,CACPTGTTNEKLFF,TGTGCCTGCCCCACCGGGACAACTAATGAAAAACTGTTTTTT
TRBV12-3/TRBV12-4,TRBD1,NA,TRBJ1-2,CASSKIGQGGYGYTF,TGTGCCAGCAGCAAGATTGGACAGGGAGGCTATGGCTACACCTTC
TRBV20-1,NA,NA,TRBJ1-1,CSAGPTGFVTEAFF,TGCAGTGCTGGGCCAACAGGGTTCGTCACTGAAGCTTTCTTT
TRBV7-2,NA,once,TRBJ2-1,CASSLLRINEQFF,TGTGCCAGCAGCTTATTACGTATCAATGAGCAGTTCTTC
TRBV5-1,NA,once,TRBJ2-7,CATRAYEQYF,TGCGCCACCCGAGCCTACGAGCAGTACTTC
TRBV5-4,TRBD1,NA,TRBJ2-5,CASSRRQGQETQYF,TGTGCCAGCAGCCGACGACAGGGACAAGAGACCCAGTACTTC
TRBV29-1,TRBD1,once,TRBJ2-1,CSVALGQGYNEQFF,TGCAGCGTTGCCCTGGGACAGGGCTACAATGAGCAGTTCTTC
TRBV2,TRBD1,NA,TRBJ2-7,CASSGTGGPYEQYF,TGTGCCAGCAGCGGGACAGGGGGCCCCTACGAGCAGTACTTC
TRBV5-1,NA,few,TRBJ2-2,CASRRDTGELFF,TGCGCCAGCAGGAGAGACACCGGGGAGCTGTTTTTT
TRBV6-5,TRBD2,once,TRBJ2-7,CASSYTSNTLAGGSYEQYF,TGTGCCAGCAGTTACACTTCCAACACTCTAGCGGGAGGTTCCTACGAGCAGTACTTC
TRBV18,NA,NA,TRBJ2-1,CASSPFGLLDNEQFF,TGTGCCAGCTCACCATTCGGACTCTTAGACAATGAGCAGTTCTTC
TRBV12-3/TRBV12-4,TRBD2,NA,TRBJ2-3,CASRLSGRPVADTQYF,TGTGCCAGCAGACTTAGCGGGCGACCAGTGGCAGATACGCAGTATTTT
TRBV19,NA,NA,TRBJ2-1,CASSHEGSTYNEQFF,TGTGCCAGTAGCCATGAGGGGTCTACCTACAATGAGCAGTTCTTC
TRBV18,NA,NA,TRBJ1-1,CASSQTKNTEAFF,TGTGCCAGCTCCCAGACCAAAAACACTGAAGCTTTCTTT
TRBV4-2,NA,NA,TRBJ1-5,CASSQEVGVGQPQHF,TGTGCCAGCAGCCAAGAGGTCGGGGTGGGGCAGCCCCAGCATTTT
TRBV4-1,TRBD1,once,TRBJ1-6,CASSHARQGGRGWNSPLHF,TGCGCCAGCAGCCATGCCCGTCAGGGGGGTAGGGGCTGGAATTCACCCCTCCACTTT
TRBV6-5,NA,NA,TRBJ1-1,CASRGGILGTEAFF,TGTGCCAGTAGGGGAGGGATCCTGGGCACTGAAGCTTTCTTT
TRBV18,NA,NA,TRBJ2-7,CASSPTGKEQYF,TGTGCCAGCTCACCAACCGGGAAAGAGCAGTACTTC
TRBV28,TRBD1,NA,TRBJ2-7,CASSGPGQGAYEQYF,TGTGCCAGCAGCGGGCCGGGACAGGGGGCCTACGAGCAGTACTTC
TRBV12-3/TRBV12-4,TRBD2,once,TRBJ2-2,CASSRIAGGITGELFF,TGTGCCAGCAGTCGAATAGCGGGAGGAATAACCGGGGAGCTGTTTTTT
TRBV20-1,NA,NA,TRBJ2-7,CSARDRRTDPYEQYF,TGCAGTGCTAGAGACCGGAGGACAGATCCCTACGAGCAGTACTTC
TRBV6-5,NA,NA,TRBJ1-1,CASRIQEDTEAFF,TGTGCCAGCAGGATCCAAGAGGACACTGAAGCTTTCTTT
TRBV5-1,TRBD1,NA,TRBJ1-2,CASSFQPRDRGGYTF,TGCGCCAGCAGCTTCCAACCGAGGGACAGGGGAGGCTACACCTTC
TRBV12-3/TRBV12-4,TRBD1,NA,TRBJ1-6,CASSPGTGKNSPLHF,TGTGCCAGCAGCCCGGGGACAGGGAAAAATTCACCCCTCCACTTT
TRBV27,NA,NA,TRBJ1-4,CASSTQQTTNEKLFF,TGTGCCAGCAGTACCCAACAGACAACTAATGAAAAACTGTTTTTT
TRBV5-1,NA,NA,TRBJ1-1,CASSLGSGLGTEAFF,TGCGCCAGCAGCTTGGGCTCGGGATTAGGCACTGAAGCTTTCTTT